This TCR beta chain was captured in a study of T cell responses to AZD1222 COVID-19 vaccine. Study outcomes and limitations: Donors were chiefly white British, with a greater number of females, and clonal diversity was perhaps underestimated.

Notes on this clone: The antigen is undetermined.

Here immunoSEQ multiplex PCR was the method, and the copy in TCRdb shows in-frame clones only, minus some. The sample yields approximately 140,000 clones, about nine tenths seen once. The CDR3 covers 15 residues. The germline V gene encodes CDR1 MNHNS and CDR2 SASEGT. Trimming took 3 bases from V and 4 from J, leaving 16 bases between them. The sequence was collected from an adult who received the AZD1222 COVID-19 vaccine. The material was peripheral blood, obtained 28 days after the second AZD1222 dose. The chain links TRBV6-1 to TRBJ2-7; TRBD2 is a possible D gene (6 bases). The CDR3 reads CASSDAGTHIYEQYF. The CDR3 bases are TGTGCCAGCAGTGATGCCGGGACTCATATATACGAGCAGTACTTC.